The present T cell receptor beta chain was sequenced within a study of graft-versus-host responses after intestinal transplantation (dated by TCRdb to the early 2020s). As for the study more broadly: Multivisceral, liver-intestinal, or isolated intestinal transplants were received by the recipients. Every recipient was given anti-thymocyte globulin induction, then maintenance tacrolimus and steroids for around three years. After intestinal transplantation, graft-versus-host and host-versus-graft alloreactive T cell clones in the graft, circulation and bone marrow were tracked using bulk TCR-beta CDR3 sequencing. Alloreactive clones were identified by sequencing pre-transplant mixed lymphocyte reaction products and comparing these products with unstimulated pre-transplant donor and recipient T cells. Of the roughly 23 intestinal transplant recipients enrolled in the cohort, one of whom was a retransplant, 3 patients without pretransplant specimens were excluded. A peak of at least 4% donor T cells among recipient peripheral blood mononuclear cells was the definition used for donor T cell macrochimerism. Rather than being sequenced by the commercial service, samples from a few later patients were sequenced in-house on an Illumina MiSeq and processed with MiXCR.

The germline V gene gives CDR1 as LGHNA and CDR2 as YSLEER. Its CDR3 holds 15 amino acids, cysteine through phenylalanine. Kept here is only the CDR3 DNA, which spans 45 bases and is read in frame from base 1. V is cut by 0 bases and J by 5 bases, and the space between the germline ends is 10 bases. What the study reported, not specific to this receptor: Early after transplant, peak levels of circulating GvH clones were found to be associated with declines in HvG clones. In patients with donor T cell macrochimerism, the allografts had high GvH to HvG T cell clonal ratios. GvH clones were found in recipient bone marrow, and some of the GvH clones appeared earlier in ileal mucosa or blood, which is consistent with an intestinal mucosal origin. The relatively low number and heterogeneity of intestinal transplant patients limited the conclusions.

The library was made by the immunoSEQ multiplex PCR assay. Adaptive Biotechnologies carried out high-throughput TCR-beta CDR3 sequencing of genomic DNA for most patients. The authors processed their data as follows. Adaptive's ImmunoSEQ software was the source of the TCR sequencing data for over 15 patients, while a few other patients were processed with MiXCR and VDJtools. CDR3 nucleotide sequences shared by donor and recipient were removed because the origin of these sequences could not be assigned. Alloreactive clones required at least 2-fold expansion over unstimulated cells and minimum CFSE-low frequency of 0.002% (template counts) or 0.001% (read counts). Mappable clones were those detected in sequenced pre-transplant spleen, lymph node, or MLR CFSE-low populations of the donor or recipient. Cumulative frequency of alloreactive clones was calculated as a percentage of all sequences weighted by copy number. The immuneACCESS repertoire file appears here via TCRdb, limited to in-frame rearrangements. These files lack a portion of the clones; in checked studies, under half of the deficit traces to unresolved V genes, and the cause of the others is not known. Clone size and the V and J calls come from that table; the DNA yielded D and trimming. Present in this sample are some 15,000 clones, 59% of which were seen just once. The top ten hold 13% of the sample.

A note on this clone: Its antigen target is currently unknown. Nothing much larger sits one base from this clone, and base qualities are not available.

To isolate intraepithelial and lamina propria lymphocytes from graft specimens, dithiothreitol, EDTA incubations and collagenase D digestion were used. Bulk TCR-beta sequencing was performed on serial intestinal graft biopsy specimens collected as late as 600 days after transplant. The receptor's source is a human patient who received an intestinal transplant, so some T cells may come from the graft donor. The starting material was ileum tissue, obtained 524 days after transplant. The chain is assembled from TRBV4-3 and TRBJ2-2, with TRBD1 tentatively as D gene (6 bases match). The CDR3 region has the sequence CASSQETGLTGELFF. The nucleotide sequence reads as follows: TGCGCCAGCAGCCAAGAGACAGGTTTGACCGGGGAGCTGTTTTTT.